What follows are 9 T cell receptor beta chains derived from one specimen sequenced in a study of T cell responses to AZD1222 COVID-19 vaccine. Data came from immunoSEQ multiplex PCR; TCRdb stores just in-frame clones and leaves some out. The data hold approximately 110,000 clones, with 88% observed a single time. The source material was peripheral blood, sampled 28 days after the second AZD1222 dose. These TCRs come from an adult who received the AZD1222 COVID-19 vaccine.

The rearrangement joins TRBV27 to TRBJ2-7; TRBD1 aligns across 10 bases. The CDR3 covers 14 residues. V shed 6 bases and J 6 bases; nucleotides not matched to a gene: 8. Per germline, CDR1 MNHEY and CDR2 SMNVEV (reference sequence). The CDR3 bases are TGTGCCAGCAGAGGGGGACAGGGGCAGGGCGAGCAGTACTTC. Translating gives CASRGGQGQGEQYF.

This chain connects TRBV11-2 to TRBJ2-5; the match to TRBD1 covers 8 bases. Germline V CDR1 and CDR2: SGHAT, FQNNGV. There are 14 residues in the CDR3. J gave up 5 bases and V 5 bases, and 7 bases lay outside the gene matches. The CDR3 DNA follows: TGTGCCAGCAGCATAGGACAGGGTGGGGAGACCCAGTACTTC. Encoded protein: CASSIGQGGETQYF.

The CDR3 reads CASKSSLNTEAFF. The CDR3 DNA reads TGCGCCAGCAAAAGCAGCCTGAACACTGAAGCTTTCTTT. The rearrangement links TRBV10-2 to TRBJ1-1; no clear D gene. The CDR3 totals 13 residues. Looked up from germline, CDR1 is WSHSY and CDR2 is SAAADI. Trimming removed 7 bases at V and 0 bases at J, with 9 bases between.

This chain joins TRBV7-6 and TRBJ1-1; 7 bases line up with TRBD1. With 3 bases clipped from V and 6 bases from J, the junction kept 10 bases outside the gene matches. Germline V gene sequence: CDR1 SGHVS, CDR2 FNYEAQ. The CDR3 totals 15 residues. Written as DNA, the CDR3 is TGTGCCAGCAGCTTGTCAGGGGGGGGTGTCTCTGAAGCTTTCTTT. As protein: CASSLSGGGVSEAFF.

V is TRBV2 and J is TRBJ1-2; 7 positions agree with TRBD1. The trim removed 4 bases at V and 6 bases at J, leaving 5 bases unmatched. The CDR3 runs 13 residues. From germline, CDR1 is SNHLY and CDR2 FYNNEI. CDR3 region: CASSGPTGDGYTF. CDR3 nucleotide sequence: TGTGCCAGCAGTGGACCAACAGGGGATGGCTACACCTTC.

V usage is TRBV14 and J usage is TRBJ1-1, with D unresolved. Germline V CDR1 and CDR2: SGHDN, FVKESK. This CDR3 contains 13 residues. Trimming cost V 0 bases and J 10 bases, with 12 bases left between them. This chain's CDR3 is CASSQDLRGGAFF. The CDR3 DNA reads TGTGCCAGCAGCCAAGATTTACGGGGTGGAGCTTTCTTT. The full variable domain, with the rest looked up from reference TRBV14 and TRBJ1-1, is EAGVTQFPSHSVIEKGQTVTLRCDPISGHDNLYWYRRVMGKEIKFLLHFVKESKQDESGMPNNRFLAERTGGTYSTLKVQPAELEDSGVYFCASSQDLRGGAFFGQGTRLTVV.

Remarks on this clone: Other DNA sequences within the sample encode an identical CDR3. The gene calls are TRBV5-1 and TRBJ1-2; D remains unclear. The CDR3 covers 13 residues. Trimming took 3 bases from V and 2 from J, leaving 8 bases between them. The germline gives CDR1 SGHRS, CDR2 YFSETQ. Here the CDR3 DNA reads TGCGCCAGCAGCTCGGACGGAAACTATGGCTACACCTTC. Protein sequence: CASSSDGNYGYTF.

The genes are TRBV11-2 and TRBJ1-6; 8 bases fit TRBD1. The V segment lost 1 base and the J segment 7 bases; nucleotides outside the gene matches: 6. Germline V gene data show CDR1 as SGHAT and CDR2 as FQNNGV. The CDR3 spans 16 residues. This chain's CDR3 is CASSLVRTGRNSPLHF. The CDR3 DNA follows: TGTGCCAGCAGCTTAGTTCGGACAGGGCGGAATTCACCCCTCCACTTT.

J is TRBJ1-1 and V is TRBV2, with no clear D. Germline CDR1 is SNHLY and CDR2 is FYNNEI. This CDR3 region has 13 residues. With 6 bases removed from V and 4 bases from J, the gap between germline ends came to 12 bases. CDR3 sequence (DNA): TGTGCCAGCAGCCAGGACGGACTCACTGAAGCTTTCTTT. Amino acids: CASSQDGLTEAFF.